These 25 T cell receptor beta chains came from one sample sequenced in a study of metastatic and nonmetastatic thyroid tumors. TCRdb reprocessed the PCR reads via MiXCR. This table holds 20,000 to 30,000 clones, roughly 13% found once. Prior to thyroid surgery, none of the patients had received any treatment. The sample was blood. These receptor sequences come from a female donor with papillary thyroid cancer or a benign thyroid nodule (not recorded which). Some clones in this sample may be carry-over from other donors' samples.

This clone was picked up a small number of times. The gene calls are TRBV6-1 and TRBJ2-3, with 8 nucleotides matching TRBD2. The CDR3 covers 17 residues. Unmatched junction bases numbered 10, after V lost 1 base and J lost 4 bases. Germline V gives CDR1 MNHNS, CDR2 SASEGT. CDR3 DNA: TGTGCCAGCAGTGAAGGTGGGGGGGAGCGGGGGTCAGATACGCAGTATTTT. Its translation is CASSEGGGERGSDTQYF.

CDR3 region: CASVEAFYQETQYF. The CDR3 DNA reads TGTGCCAGCGTGGAAGCGTTCTATCAAGAGACCCAGTACTTC. The chain combines TRBV6-1 with TRBJ2-5; D not certain. V was cut by 8 bases and J by 2 bases, with 15 bases left in between. CDR3 length: 14 residues. Per germline, CDR1 MNHNS and CDR2 SASEGT.

This clone was seen many times. V usage is TRBV5-6 and J usage is TRBJ1-5; D uncertain. V lost 6 bases and J 0 bases, leaving 16 bases between the germline ends. The CDR3 is 16 amino acids. Germline values: CDR1 SGHDT, CDR2 YYEEEE. The chain's CDR3 is CASTRGGRYSNQPQHF. The DNA of the CDR3 is TGTGCCAGCACGCGGGGAGGCAGATATAGCAATCAGCCCCAGCATTTT.

The V call is TRBV28, the J call TRBJ2-7, with 9 nucleotides matching TRBD2. CDR1 and CDR2 (germline): MDHEN, SYDVKM. The CDR3 has 17 residues. Unmatched junction bases numbered 13, after V lost 6 bases and J lost 1 base. The CDR3 region has the DNA TGTGCCAGCAGCTTAGGAGGCGGGAGGGCCGATTCCTACGAGCAGTACTTC. The encoded protein is CASSLGGGRADSYEQYF.

This clone was counted a few times. CDR3 nucleotides: TGTGCCAGCAGAATCCCGGGACAGAGTGAGACCCAGTACTTC. Translated: CASRIPGQSETQYF. This chain uses TRBV28 with TRBJ2-5, with 7 bases lining up with TRBD1. CDR1 and CDR2 (germline): MDHEN, SYDVKM. With V trimmed by 6 bases and J by 5 bases, 9 bases remained unmatched. The CDR3 contains 14 residues.

Ten or more counts support this clone. This may stem from a read error, because a much larger clone lies one nucleotide away. The chain links TRBV28 to TRBJ2-2; TRBD2 might be the D (5 bases). V gave up 4 bases and J gave up 6 bases, with 21 bases separating them. The CDR3 sequence is 17 residues long. CDR1 and CDR2 from the germline V gene are MDHEN and SYDVKM. This chain's CDR3 is CASSSDYSSRGPGELFF. CDR3 nucleotide sequence: TGTGCCAGCAGTTCCGACTACTCATCCCGAGGACCCGGGGAGCTGTTTTTT. The complete variable domain, with remaining parts taken from reference TRBV28 and TRBJ2-2, reads DVKVTQSSRYLVKRTGEKVFLECVQDMDHENMFWYRQDPGLGLRLIYFSYDVKMKEKGDIPEGYSVSREKKERFSLILESASTNQTSMYLCASSSDYSSRGPGELFFGEGSRLTVL.

This clone was seen repeatedly, ten times or more. The genes are TRBV6-1 and TRBJ2-5; D may be TRBD1 (6 bases). Trimming removed 1 base at V and 4 bases at J, with 13 bases between. This CDR3 is built from 15 residues. Looked up from germline, CDR1 is MNHNS and CDR2 is SASEGT. The CDR3 here is CASSEGQVGVETQYF. The DNA for the CDR3 is TGTGCCAGCAGTGAAGGACAGGTTGGGGTAGAGACCCAGTACTTC.

This clone was recorded at least ten times. V is TRBV4-2 and J is TRBJ2-7; the D is unclear. Germline lookup yields CDR1 LGHNA and CDR2 YNFKEQ. The germline V and J ends were trimmed by 0 bases and 2 bases, with 8 bases remaining between them. CDR3 length: 14 residues. The DNA for the CDR3 is TGTGCCAGCAGCCAAGATGGGATTGCCTACGAGCAGTACTTC. It codes for CASSQDGIAYEQYF.

Regarding this clone: A junction boundary mismatches the germline segment, possibly from a read error. This sequence joins TRBV5-4 and TRBJ2-7; 8 positions match TRBD2. Germline values: CDR1 SGHNT, CDR2 YYREEE (reference sequence). The CDR3 is made up of 14 amino acids. The CDR3 region has the DNA TGTGTCAGCAGCACCGGGACTAGACCCTACGAGCAGTACTTC. Amino acids: CVSSTGTRPYEQYF.

This clone was observed many times. The J gene is TRBJ1-4, the V gene TRBV6-5; 11 bases agree with TRBD1. Germline CDR1 and CDR2: MNHEY and SVGAGI. This CDR3 has 15 residues. After removal of 2 bases from V and 8 bases from J, the junction contained 4 bases not matched to a gene. CDR3 amino acids: CASSYGTGGGEKLFF. DNA of the CDR3: TGTGCCAGCAGTTACGGGACAGGGGGAGGAGAAAAACTGTTTTTT.

This clone was counted between two and nine times. V usage is TRBV6-1 and J usage is TRBJ1-2, with 7 bases identical to TRBD1. Germline CDR1 and CDR2: MNHNS and SASEGT. Unmatched junction bases numbered 11, after V lost 0 bases and J lost 7 bases. The CDR3 length is 16 residues. CDR3 in amino acids: CASSEAQPGGFSGYTF. DNA of the CDR3: TGTGCCAGCAGTGAAGCGCAGCCAGGGGGATTCTCTGGCTACACCTTC.

V usage is TRBV12-3 or TRBV12-4 and J usage is TRBJ2-7; no reliable D call. Trimming cost V 3 bases and J 5 bases, with 8 bases left between them. This CDR3 is built from 12 residues. The CDR3 sequence is CASSFRVDEQYF. CDR3 coding DNA: TGTGCCAGCAGTTTTAGGGTGGACGAGCAGTACTTC.

This clone was seen ten or more times. J is TRBJ2-3 and V is TRBV28; 9 bases fit TRBD1. The CDR3 extends over 17 amino acids. Germline CDR1 and CDR2: MDHEN and SYDVKM. V gave up 6 bases and J gave up 4 bases; unmatched junction bases: 14. The DNA for the CDR3 is TGTGCCAGCAGGGAAACCCTGGGGACAGGGTTCGCAGATACGCAGTATTTT. Protein: CASRETLGTGFADTQYF.

This clone was seen at least ten times. The V gene is TRBV2, the J gene TRBJ2-2; no clear D. This CDR3 spans 13 amino acids. Trimming cost V 4 bases and J 4 bases, with 7 bases left between them. Germline CDR1 is SNHLY and CDR2 is FYNNEI. CDR3 amino acids: CASSVALTGELFF. The CDR3 nucleotides read TGTGCCAGCAGTGTTGCTCTCACCGGGGAGCTGTTTTTT.

This clone was detected ten times or more. The CDR3 DNA follows: TGTGCCACCAGGTGGGGGGCGGCTTCGGATGAGCAGTTCTTC. This encodes CATRWGAASDEQFF. The genes are TRBV15 and TRBJ2-1; D might be TRBD1 or TRBD2, each matching 6 bases. This CDR3 comprises 14 residues. Trimming removed 6 bases at V and 8 bases at J, with 17 bases between. CDR1 is LNHNV and CDR2 is YYDKDF in the germline V gene (reference sequence).

V usage is TRBV20-1 and J usage is TRBJ1-6; no definite D call. This CDR3 has 12 amino acids. The germline V gene encodes CDR1 DFQATT and CDR2 SNEGSKA (reference sequence). V lost 7 bases, J lost 5 bases, and 9 bases lay in between. CDR3 sequence: CSDSGDNSPLHF. In DNA, the CDR3 is TGCAGTGACTCGGGAGATAATTCACCCCTCCACTTT.

The chain is built from TRBV6-1 and TRBJ1-5; D call uncertain. The germline gives CDR1 MNHNS, CDR2 SASEGT. CDR3 length: 15 residues. The V gene lost 8 bases and the J gene lost 1 base, with 15 bases spanning the gap. The DNA for the CDR3 is TGTGCCAGCCAGGAGATAGTTTCCAGCAATCAGCCCCAGCATTTT. It codes for CASQEIVSSNQPQHF.

The chain combines TRBV19 with TRBJ2-1; 8 bases align to TRBD2. The CDR3 sequence is 16 residues long. With V trimmed by 3 bases and J by 4 bases, 8 bases remained unmatched. Per germline, CDR1 LNHDA and CDR2 SQIVND (reference sequence). The CDR3 reads CASSMRSGRSYNEQFF. Here the CDR3 DNA reads TGTGCCAGTAGTATGAGAAGCGGGAGATCTTACAATGAGCAGTTCTTC.

Concerning this clone: A clone one base away is much larger, so this may be a read error. The identical CDR3 is also encoded by other nucleotide sequences in the sample. The J gene is TRBJ2-1, the V gene TRBV4-1, with D possibly TRBD2 on 6 matching bases. Per germline, CDR1 MGHRA and CDR2 YSYEKL. Trimming left V 3 bases short and J 13 bases short, with 13 bases between. There are 12 residues in the CDR3. CDR3 residues: CASSQIGLRQFF. As DNA, the CDR3 is TGCGCCAGCAGCCAGATCGGACTACGACAGTTCTTC.

The chain has TRBV7-9 and TRBJ1-1, with 9 bases matching TRBD1. The CDR3 covers 14 residues. V lost 5 bases and J lost 7; bases outside the gene matches: 8. CDR1 is SEHNR and CDR2 is FQNEAQ in the germline V gene (reference sequence). The CDR3 nucleotides read TGTGCCAGCAGCCCGACAGGGGGAACGGGTGAAGCTTTCTTT. Its translation: CASSPTGGTGEAFF.

The sample holds many counts of this clone. This chain links TRBV5-1 with TRBJ2-1; D remains ambiguous. Germline-derived CDR1 and CDR2 are SGHRS and YFSETQ. The length of the CDR3 is 14 residues. The ends were cut back, 2 bases at V and 6 bases at J, with 12 bases in the middle. CDR3 sequence: CASSFDWSGNEQFF. In nucleotides, the CDR3 is TGCGCCAGCAGCTTTGACTGGTCGGGCAATGAGCAGTTCTTC. The whole variable domain, filled in from reference TRBV5-1 and TRBJ2-1, reads KAGVTQTPRYLIKTRGQQVTLSCSPISGHRSVSWYQQTPGQGLQFLFEYFSETQRNKGNFPGRFSGRQFSNSRSEMNVSTLELGDSALYLCASSFDWSGNEQFFGPGTRLTVL.

This clone appeared many times. DNA for the CDR3: TGTGCCAGCAGCTTATTCTTGCCCGGGACAGGGAACACTGAAGCTTTCTTT. Translated: CASSLFLPGTGNTEAFF. The V gene is TRBV11-3, the J gene TRBJ1-1, with 8 bases that match TRBD1. Trimming cost V 2 bases and J 1 base; bases outside gene matches: 9. This CDR3 comprises 17 residues. Germline values: CDR1 SGHNT, CDR2 YENEEA. Based on the CDR3 plus reference TRBV11-3 and TRBJ1-1, the full variable domain is EAGVVQSPRYKIIEKKQPVAFWCNPISGHNTLYWYLQNLGQGPELLIRYENEEAVDDSQLPKDRFSAERLKGVDSTLKIQPAELGDSAVYLCASSLFLPGTGNTEAFFGQGTRLTVV.

This clone was recorded many times. This chain links TRBV11-1 with TRBJ2-1, with 9 bases lining up with TRBD2. This CDR3 is 15 amino acids long. V was pared by 5 bases and J by 5 bases, with 7 bases of the junction left unmatched. From germline, CDR1 is SGHAT and CDR2 FQDESV (reference sequence). This CDR3 reads CASSPRTSDDNEQFF. CDR3 nucleotide sequence: TGTGCCAGCAGCCCGAGGACTAGCGATGACAATGAGCAGTTCTTC.

This clone has ten or more counts. The chain employs TRBV10-1 and TRBJ2-2; 9 nucleotides line up with TRBD2. Germline assignment: CDR1 WNHNN and CDR2 SYGVQD (reference sequence). CDR3 length equals 15 residues. The trim removed 2 bases at V and 6 bases at J, leaving 4 bases unmatched. The CDR3 protein is CASSEGGRAPGELFF. CDR3 nucleotide sequence: TGCGCCAGCAGTGAGGGCGGGAGGGCCCCCGGGGAGCTGTTTTTT.

This clone was recorded at least ten times. V is TRBV29-1 and J is TRBJ2-7; D may be TRBD1 (5 bases). V dropped 4 bases and J dropped 2 bases, with 15 bases sitting between them. CDR3 length equals 14 residues. Germline V gene sequence: CDR1 SQVTM, CDR2 ANQGSEA. For the CDR3, the DNA is TGCAGCGTTGTAGTGCAGGGTCCCCCCTACGAGCAGTACTTC. It encodes CSVVVQGPPYEQYF.